The clone carrying this T cell receptor beta chain appeared a single time. Unmatched junction bases numbered 9, after V lost 4 bases and J lost 2 bases. The CDR3 is 16 amino acids. Per germline, CDR1 SGDLS and CDR2 YYNGEE. These data originate in a study of blood T cell repertoires in COVID-19. Background on the study: In each case, the material was cDNA or gDNA derived from T cells, B-cell-depleted T cells, or PBMCs.

Per the study methods: Reference gene primer amplification gave estimated nucleated cell counts. This table comes from immunoSEQ multiplex PCR, and its TCRdb copy is limited to in-frame clones, with some not included. V and J calls and clone size come straight from that table; D and trimming were deduced from the DNA. The sample consists of some 130,000 clones, 90% of them appearing once. This clonotype was obtained from a man in his fifties with active COVID-19. This sequence joins TRBV9 and TRBJ2-4, with 7 bases aligning to TRBD1. Source material: peripheral blood. CDR3 loop: CASSPDRPSPKNIQYF. The DNA for the CDR3 is TGTGCCAGCAGCCCGGACAGGCCCTCTCCCAAAAACATTCAGTACTTC.